One sample yielded the 5 T cell receptor beta chains listed below, sequenced in a study of T-cell reconstitution after alpha-beta-depleted transplantation in children. The TCRbeta library incorporated unique molecular identifiers. TCRdb analysed the PCR reads with MiXCR anew, one entry per CDR3 protein. This sample has 200,000 to 300,000 distinct CDR3 sequences, with roughly 24% found just once. The sample was PBMCs, taken before TCRalphabeta/CD19-depleted stem cell transplant. These receptors all come from a girl under 10 years old with Fanconi anemia, due to receive a stem cell transplant.

The chain is built from TRBV28 and TRBJ2-2; 9 nucleotides align to TRBD2. The CDR3 has 14 amino acids. The J segment lost 7 bases and the V segment lost 4 bases, leaving 4 bases of the junction unmatched. CDR1 and CDR2 from the germline V gene are MDHEN and SYDVKM. The CDR3 bases are TGTGCCAGCAGTTCGGGACTAGCCCTCGGGGAGCTGTTTTTT. Protein product: CASSSGLALGELFF.

The CDR3 nucleotides read TGTGCCAGCAGCCCCGGGACGGCCCTCTCTGGGGCCAACGTCCTGACTTTC. Translating gives CASSPGTALSGANVLTF. The chain links TRBV27 to TRBJ2-6; TRBD1 or TRBD2 may be the D gene (5 bases each). The ends were cut back, 6 bases at V and 0 bases at J, with 15 bases in the middle. The CDR3 has 17 amino acids. Germline V lookup: CDR1 MNHEY, CDR2 SMNVEV (reference sequence).

The chain joins TRBV28 to TRBJ1-1; D perhaps matches TRBD1 (5 bases). From germline, CDR1 is MDHEN and CDR2 SYDVKM. The ends were cut back, 3 bases at V and 6 bases at J, with 8 bases in the middle. The CDR3 has 12 residues. This chain's CDR3 is CASSLTGAEAFF. CDR3 bases: TGTGCCAGCAGTTTGACGGGGGCTGAAGCTTTCTTT.

This clonotype was counted a few times. The V and J genes are TRBV5-1 and TRBJ1-2, with D possibly TRBD1 on 6 matching bases. The CDR3 extends over 16 amino acids. Germline V CDR1 and CDR2: SGHRS, YFSETQ. Trimming removed 1 base from V and 0 bases from J, with 13 bases in between. CDR3 amino acids: CASSLYTGQANYGYTF. CDR3 nucleotides: TGCGCCAGCAGCTTGTACACAGGGCAGGCTAACTATGGCTACACCTTC.

This chain joins TRBV6-5 and TRBJ2-5, with D tentatively TRBD1 (5 bases). V was shortened by 2 bases and J by 1 base, with 8 bases between the two germline ends. The CDR3 loop spans 14 amino acids. The V gene's germline CDR1 is MNHEY and CDR2 SVGAGI. Here the CDR3 reads CASSYEQGQETQYF. In DNA form, the CDR3 reads TGTGCCAGCAGTTACGAGCAGGGCCAAGAGACCCAGTACTTC.